This T cell receptor beta chain comes out of a study of cytomegalovirus exposure and HLA in healthy donors (dated by TCRdb to about 2017). Study-level background: In an earlier analysis of around 540 of the donors, 250 to 300 Gb of sequence data and 90 million to 120 million unique TCR beta sequences from about 190 million T cells were reported. Because of strong linkage in the cohort, a handful of DR-DQ haplotypes were treated as single units for association and clustering. A later genetic analysis took genome-wide SNP genotypes for about three fifths of the 666 donors and used that subset as a discovery cohort. HLA typing included class I and class II loci at four-digit resolution. The later analysis used no new phenotypic data to find candidate immune exposures, relying instead on TCR beta sequences and their occurrence across donors. To predict cytomegalovirus infection status, the study brought together high-throughput TCR immunosequencing, statistical association of individual TCRs with disease status, and machine learning. An early release that covered 500 to 800 HLA-typed donors contained around 300 gigabases of sequencing data and tens of millions of unique TCR sequences. The study was designed to test whether signatures of past pathogen exposure could be identified by cataloging public T cell receptors. Every discovery cohort repertoire had been produced on one sequencing platform. The number of donors typed differed by locus, with roughly 629-640 for A, B, C, DRB1 and DQB1, approximately 500 for DQA1, some 570 for DPA1, and 450 to 480 for DPB1. Among about 360 genotyped donors of the cohort, an average of approximately 240,000 unique TCR beta nucleotide sequences were sequenced per donor, around 20% of them non-productive. A later analysis re-analyzed previously published TCR beta repertoires from roughly 600 donors and added high-resolution HLA genotyping to study TCR occurrence patterns. The T cell repertoires of 666 subjects were profiled by immunosequencing and related to cytomegalovirus serostatus. In addition to the first cohort of around 670 subjects, a separate validation cohort of 120 different subjects was used. Alongside the repertoire data, information on donor age, sex, ethnicity and CMV serostatus was compiled. An earlier analysis of about 600 of the donors used high-throughput TCR beta sequencing to judge whether each TCR beta V gene segment behaved as functional or pseudogenic. Of the roughly 420 genotyped donors, roughly 76% were placed in the genetic ancestry cluster associated with self-reported Caucasian donors. Overall study results and their limits: About 17 rarely observed V segments, including chromosome 9 orphons, were excluded from the earlier analysis of 550 to 700 of the donors because counts were too low. HLA typing was unavailable for some donors at each locus, so association tests used only the typed subset. Presence/absence analyses assumed roughly uniform sequencing depth across donors, an assumption that may not hold. Most TCR sequences were observed very rarely across donors, whereas some public TCRs were present in many individuals. Only TCR beta chains were sequenced in this cohort, and the absence of alpha or paired-chain data limited detectable features. The classifier was reported to diagnose cytomegalovirus status with high specificity and sensitivity in both the original cohort and the validation cohort. Some IMGT-functional V segments, including TRBV6-2 and TRBV6-3, could not be told apart with the 87-base-pair reads, so those segments were excluded. The study gave a list of 150 to 200 TCR beta chains associated with cytomegalovirus. A later analysis reported that several top co-occurrence clusters appeared linked to parvovirus B19, influenza, CMV and Epstein-Barr virus. According to a later analysis, TCR association rates differed among HLA loci, with DRB1 alleles showing the most associated TCRs and HLA-C alleles showing the fewest. According to a later genetic analysis, donors in an Asian-associated ancestry cluster had fewer N-insertions in productive TCRs than the approximately 610-donor mean. An earlier analysis of approximately 570 of the donors showed that most TCR beta V segments appeared in productive rearrangements either about 87% or about 30% of the time, which broadly matched IMGT annotations. Linkage disequilibrium might explain the correlated functional status among segregating V segments, but an unknown experimental factor could not be excluded. Assigning TCR associations to individual alleles was difficult when HLA alleles, especially DR and DQ, strongly co-occurred. An association between a missense DCLRE1C variant and V-gene and J-gene trimming of TCR beta chains was found in a later genetic analysis and replicated in an independent cohort. In a later analysis, HLA-associated TCR beta chains were found to be more clonally expanded and to have lower generation probabilities than equally common non-associated chains. According to the authors, the approach could potentially be generalized to other disease states and immunological phenotypes. A further reported finding was that TCR beta sequences accurately predicted the HLA-A and HLA-B alleles for most subjects in the first cohort. In a later analysis, most CMV-associated TCR beta chains were found to appear HLA-restricted, with HLA associations seemingly driven largely by CMV exposure. In a later analysis, some 17,000 TCR beta sequences were associated with specific HLA alleles at a false discovery rate of 0.05. A few of the identified cytomegalovirus-associated TCR beta chains were confirmed in vitro to be specific for cytomegalovirus antigens. Immune exposure information for the cohort was limited to CMV serostatus. A cluster of highly shared sequence variants was judged likely to represent a technical artifact of the sequencing pipeline.

The CDR3 covers 13 residues, taking in both the cysteine and the phenylalanine. The sequence is cut down to CDR3 DNA, 39 bases in frame from base 1. V gives up 0 bases and J gives up 4 bases, and the segment between their germline ends measures 7 bases. Reading the germline V gene (reference sequence) gives CDR1 SGHNT and CDR2 YYREEE. Libraries were built with the immunoSEQ multiplex PCR assay. For the multiplex PCR, a mixture combining 60 forward primers for TCR Vbeta segments and 13 reverse primers for TCR Jbeta segments was used. The CDR3 region of rearranged TCR beta genes was amplified from genomic DNA by a multiplex PCR assay. The Illumina HiSeq System was used to sequence the amplified TCR beta libraries as 87-base-pair reads. The paper's data handling went like this. A later analysis tallied around 87 million unique TCR beta chains across the 660 or so repertoires, and around 10 million of those chains were shared by two or more donors. To remove PCR and sequencing errors, raw reads were error-corrected and collapsed into unique sequences using a nearest-neighbor algorithm that merged closely related sequences. V, D and J gene segments were assigned by aligning CDR3 sequences to IMGT reference sequences. For a sequence to be retained, at least a six-nucleotide match to both a V gene segment and a J gene segment was required. Rearrangements were classified as productive when the CDR3 lacked stop codons and remained in frame with V and J, and all other rearrangements were classified as non-productive. Following IMGT convention, CDR3 was defined as the stretch from the second conserved V-encoded cysteine to the conserved J-encoded phenylalanine. In an earlier analysis of more than 550 of the donors, sequences lacking an unambiguous match to a single V gene segment were excluded. An earlier analysis of 587 of the donors called V segments functional above 56.7% productive rearrangements and segregating when the between-donor standard deviation exceeded 5%. A statistical classification framework was developed to diagnose cytomegalovirus status using the catalog of TCR beta chain sequences. In a later analysis, V and J genes were assigned by comparing TCR nucleotide sequences against IMGT/GENE-DB human TR gene sequences. The TCRdist pipeline was used in a later analysis to assign CDR3 sequences and most-parsimonious VDJ recombination scenarios. In a later analysis, each TCR beta chain was defined by its CDR3 amino acid sequence together with its V-gene family, and reads lacking a unique V-gene family were excluded. As a way to deal with suspected cross-contamination and a sequencing artifact, a later analysis dropped over 550 nucleotide sequences that were highly shared and had low generation probability. In a later analysis, a clonal expansion index for each public chain was calculated from normalized within-repertoire ranks of inferred template counts. In a later analysis, generation probabilities were computed using a VDJ recombination model fitted to out-of-frame rearrangements, and the results were checked against IGoR. In a later analysis, hypergeometric tests were used to score TCR-TCR, TCR-HLA and TCR-CMV co-occurrence, with a repertoire-size bias correction applied to TCR pairs. False discovery rates were estimated in a later analysis by permuting HLA or CMV assignments 20 times. In a later analysis, co-occurring TCRs were grouped using DBSCAN, with TCRdist sequence similarity added in when clustering inside HLA-allele-positive subsets. Repertoires with fewer than 30,000 or more than 120,000 public chains were left out of co-occurrence clustering, as were about five repertoires with anomalous nucleotide sharing. The immuneACCESS repertoire file appears here via TCRdb, limited to in-frame rearrangements. These files lack a portion of the clones; in checked studies, under half of the deficit traces to unresolved V genes, and the cause of the others is not known. V and J calls and clone size follow that table, whereas D and trimming were derived from the DNA. The record for this sample contains about 50,000 clones. The ten biggest clones cover approximately 1% of the sample.

A remark on this clone: The target of this receptor is not known.

The cohort was made up of 500 to 800 healthy bone marrow donors. All cohort members were sampled while nominally healthy, although unrecorded immune exposures were likely present. The donor was CMV seronegative and belonged to the group of 352 seronegative cohort members. A peripheral blood sample was provided by each donor, and peripheral blood mononuclear cells were used for TCR beta sequencing. The Qiagen DNeasy Blood Extraction Kit was used to extract genomic DNA from the blood cell samples. The TCR originated in a woman aged 40 to 50 in good health and CMV-seronegative. The sequenced sample was PBMCs. The rearranged chain carries TRBV5-4 and TRBJ2-5; TRBD1 is a weak D gene call, 5 bases matching. CDR3 reads: CASSLAQGETQYF. The DNA sequence follows: TGTGCCAGCAGCTTGGCTCAGGGAGAGACCCAGTACTTC.